Presented here are 21 T cell receptor beta chains from one specimen sequenced in a study of OX40 agonist ivuxolimab in advanced cancers. Method: immunoSEQ multiplex PCR; TCRdb's copy keeps in-frame clones and lacks some. This sample yields approximately 77,000 clones, of which approximately 95% are seen a single time; approximately 0.32% belongs to the top ten. Sequences were derived from CD4+ or CD8+ T cells sorted from blood, sampled in a trial of the OX40 agonist ivuxolimab. The origin of the receptors is an adult with an advanced solid tumor such as melanoma, head and neck, liver or kidney cancer.

The chain links TRBV5-4 to TRBJ2-1, with D possibly matching TRBD2 (6 bases). V gave up 0 bases and J gave up 4 bases, with 14 bases separating them. The CDR3 loop spans 16 amino acids. Per germline, CDR1 SGHNT and CDR2 YYREEE (reference sequence). The CDR3 sequence is CASSLVAGTSYNEQFF. CDR3 bases: TGTGCCAGCAGCTTGGTGGCGGGGACCTCATACAATGAGCAGTTCTTC.

This chain uses TRBV4-3 with TRBJ2-4, with TRBD2 identical over 16 bases. V trimming: 3 bases; J trimming: 0 bases; junction bases outside the gene matches: 8. CDR1 and CDR2 from the germline V gene are LGHNA and YSLEER. The CDR3 sequence is 20 residues long. The CDR3 protein is CASSQGTSGRAVLAKNIQYF. CDR3 in DNA: TGCGCCAGCAGCCAGGGGACTAGCGGGAGGGCGGTTCTAGCCAAAAACATTCAGTACTTC.

This clone was seen only once. Other DNA sequences of this sample code for an identical CDR3. V usage is TRBV28 and J usage is TRBJ2-2; no reliable D call. CDR3 length: 12 amino acids. Trimming pared 3 bases from V and 4 bases from J, leaving 3 bases between. Germline lookup yields CDR1 MDHEN and CDR2 SYDVKM. DNA for the CDR3: TGTGCCAGCAGTTTGTCCACCGGGGAGCTGTTTTTT. Its protein is CASSLSTGELFF.

The V gene is TRBV6-1, the J gene TRBJ2-2; TRBD1 is a possible D gene (7 bases). Trimming pared 6 bases from V and 5 bases from J, leaving 16 bases between. From germline, CDR1 is MNHNS and CDR2 SASEGT. The CDR3 has 15 amino acids. The CDR3 bases are TGTGCCAGCAGGCTGGAGGGGGCGCAAACCGGGGAGCTGTTTTTT. Its translation: CASRLEGAQTGELFF.

This chain joins TRBV30 and TRBJ1-2; 9 nucleotides agree with TRBD1. CDR3 length: 15 residues. Germline V gives CDR1 GTSNPN, CDR2 SVGIG (reference sequence). V shed 3 bases, J shed 4 bases, and the junction held 9 bases outside the gene matches. In DNA, the CDR3 is TGTGCCTGGAGGACCACCACAGGGGGCACCTATGGCTACACCTTC. Its protein product is CAWRTTTGGTYGYTF.

V and J are TRBV6-6 and TRBJ1-4; D call uncertain. Trimming pared 0 bases from V and 8 bases from J, leaving 4 bases between. In germline, CDR1 is MNHNY, CDR2 SVGAGI (reference sequence). The CDR3 runs 12 residues. This CDR3 reads CASSYSSEKLFF. The CDR3 DNA is TGTGCCAGCAGTTACTCGAGCGAAAAACTGTTTTTT.

This clone was seen a few times. The V and J genes are TRBV5-6 and TRBJ1-4; D is unclear. In germline, CDR1 is SGHDT, CDR2 YYEEEE. This CDR3 spans 15 amino acids. Trimming removed 1 base from V and 0 bases from J, with 7 bases in between. CDR3 protein: CASSLLHATNEKLFF. Here the CDR3 DNA reads TGTGCCAGCAGCTTGCTCCATGCAACTAATGAAAAACTGTTTTTT.

The sample holds one count of this clone. The same CDR3 arises from other DNA sequences in this sample as well. CDR3 residues: CASSMGGANTGELFF. Written as DNA, the CDR3 is TGTGCCAGTAGTATGGGCGGAGCGAACACCGGGGAGCTGTTTTTT. The V call is TRBV19, the J call TRBJ2-2; no reliable D call. Germline assignment: CDR1 LNHDA and CDR2 SQIVND (reference sequence). The CDR3 covers 15 residues. With 3 bases removed from V and 0 bases from J, the gap between germline ends came to 8 bases.

This chain joins TRBV5-1 and TRBJ2-3; 8 nucleotides align to TRBD1. The CDR3 consists of 16 residues. V shed 4 bases and J 0 bases; nucleotides not matched to a gene: 7. From germline, CDR1 is SGHRS and CDR2 YFSETQ. The CDR3: CASSPRGQGSTDTQYF. The CDR3 coding sequence is TGCGCCAGCAGCCCCCGCGGACAGGGCAGCACAGATACGCAGTATTTT.

V is TRBV7-9 and J is TRBJ2-2; possible D gene TRBD1, 6 bases. Trimming shortened V by 1 base and J by 4 bases, and 10 bases separated the two germline ends. Germline CDR1 reads SEHNR; CDR2 reads FQNEAQ (reference sequence). This CDR3 is built from 15 residues. CDR3 sequence: CASSLVGAVTGELFF. In DNA form, the CDR3 reads TGTGCCAGCAGCTTAGTGGGGGCGGTCACCGGGGAGCTGTTTTTT.

The chain employs TRBV5-1 and TRBJ2-7, with D possibly called TRBD1 or TRBD2 (7 bases each). The germline V gene has CDR1 SGHRS and CDR2 YFSETQ. Deletions cut 4 bases from V and 2 bases from J, with 16 bases between. This CDR3 has 15 amino acids. CDR3: CASSQGGAGAYEQYF. The CDR3 DNA sequence: TGCGCCAGCAGCCAGGGGGGGGCCGGGGCCTACGAGCAGTACTTC. The entire variable domain, with the rest obtained from reference TRBV5-1 and TRBJ2-7, is as follows: KAGVTQTPRYLIKTRGQQVTLSCSPISGHRSVSWYQQTPGQGLQFLFEYFSETQRNKGNFPGRFSGRQFSNSRSEMNVSTLELGDSALYLCASSQGGAGAYEQYFGPGTRLTVT.

This rearrangement joins TRBV29-1 to TRBJ1-5, with 7 bases matching TRBD1. The V gene end was trimmed by 6 bases and the J gene end by 5 bases; junction bases not matched to a gene: 4. CDR3 size: 12 residues. CDR1 SQVTM and CDR2 ANQGSEA come from the germline V gene. The CDR3 protein is CSVVDRDQPQHF. DNA of the CDR3: TGCAGCGTCGTCGACAGGGATCAGCCCCAGCATTTT.

The chain recombines TRBV11-2 with TRBJ1-4; 9 bases agree with TRBD1. The ends lost 1 base at V and 8 bases at J; junction bases unmatched: 5. This CDR3 has 15 amino acids. Germline CDR1 SGHAT, CDR2 FQNNGV. CDR3 nucleotides: TGTGCCAGCAGCTTAGTAGGGACAGGGAACGAAAAACTGTTTTTT. Translating it yields CASSLVGTGNEKLFF.

This clone was observed a few times. CDR3 in DNA: TGTGCCAGCAGCTTAACAGGGGGGGAGACCCAGTACTTC. Translating gives CASSLTGGETQYF. The genes are TRBV7-8 and TRBJ2-5, with TRBD1 identical over 8 bases. V was pared by 2 bases and J by 5 bases, with 1 base of the junction left unmatched. This CDR3 contains 13 residues. Germline V CDR1 and CDR2: SGHVS, FQNEAQ.

The chain employs TRBV6-5 and TRBJ2-7; D possibly uses TRBD1 or TRBD2 (5 bases each). Germline V CDR1 and CDR2: MNHEY, SVGAGI. The CDR3 spans 12 residues. V was pared by 8 bases and J by 2 bases, with 10 bases between. The CDR3 bases are TGTGCCAGCCGGGACCCGGCCTACGAGCAGTACTTC. Protein: CASRDPAYEQYF.

CDR3 sequence (DNA): TGTGCCAGCAGCCGGGGCGGTGAGCAGTTCTTC. Its protein product is CASSRGGEQFF. The V call is TRBV7-3, the J call TRBJ2-1, with D perhaps matching TRBD1 or TRBD2 (5 bases each). CDR1 and CDR2 (germline): SGHTA, FQGTGA. V lost 5 bases and J 9 bases, leaving 8 bases between the germline ends. This CDR3 spans 11 amino acids.

The gene calls are TRBV16 and TRBJ1-2; possibly TRBD1 for D (6 bases). This CDR3 region has 14 residues. The V gene's germline CDR1 is KGHSY and CDR2 FQNENV. The V end was cut by 2 bases, the J end by 5 bases, with 12 bases between. The DNA for the CDR3 is TGTGCCAGCAGCCAAGTACAGGGAGGATATGGCTACACCTTC. Residues: CASSQVQGGYGYTF.

In its sample, this clone was seen once. The chain carries TRBV25-1 and TRBJ2-7, with D hard to call. The V gene lost 3 bases and the J gene lost 4 bases, with 13 bases spanning the gap. The germline CDR1 and CDR2 sequences are MGHDK and SYGVNS. This CDR3 contains 14 residues. The CDR3 loop is CASSDSHPRYEQYF. The DNA of the CDR3 is TGTGCCAGCAGTGATTCCCACCCCAGGTACGAGCAGTACTTC.

This chain connects TRBV10-1 to TRBJ2-3; 8 positions agree with TRBD2. The CDR3 contains 15 residues. Germline V gene sequence: CDR1 WNHNN, CDR2 SYGVQD (reference sequence). V dropped 3 bases and J dropped 2; count of bases not matched to a gene: 4. CDR3 in amino acids: CASSDQRGNTDTQYF. The CDR3 bases are TGCGCCAGCAGTGACCAGCGGGGGAACACAGATACGCAGTATTTT.

Only one count was recorded for this clone. The genes are TRBV6-1 and TRBJ2-7; D not resolved. The germline CDR1 and CDR2 sequences are MNHNS and SASEGT. Trimming left V 6 bases short and J 7 bases short, with 7 bases between. There are 10 residues in the CDR3. The CDR3 DNA reads as TGTGCCAGCAGGGTGGGAGAGCAGTACTTC. Amino acid sequence: CASRVGEQYF.

The CDR3 protein is CASSWGPGNSYNEQFF. CDR3 sequence (DNA): TGCGCCAGCAGCTGGGGGCCCGGCAACTCCTACAATGAGCAGTTCTTC. The chain combines TRBV5-1 with TRBJ2-1; D possibly corresponds to TRBD1 (6 bases). Per the germline V gene, CDR1 is SGHRS and CDR2 is YFSETQ. This CDR3 has 16 amino acids. Trimming left V 3 bases short and J 0 bases short, with 13 bases between.